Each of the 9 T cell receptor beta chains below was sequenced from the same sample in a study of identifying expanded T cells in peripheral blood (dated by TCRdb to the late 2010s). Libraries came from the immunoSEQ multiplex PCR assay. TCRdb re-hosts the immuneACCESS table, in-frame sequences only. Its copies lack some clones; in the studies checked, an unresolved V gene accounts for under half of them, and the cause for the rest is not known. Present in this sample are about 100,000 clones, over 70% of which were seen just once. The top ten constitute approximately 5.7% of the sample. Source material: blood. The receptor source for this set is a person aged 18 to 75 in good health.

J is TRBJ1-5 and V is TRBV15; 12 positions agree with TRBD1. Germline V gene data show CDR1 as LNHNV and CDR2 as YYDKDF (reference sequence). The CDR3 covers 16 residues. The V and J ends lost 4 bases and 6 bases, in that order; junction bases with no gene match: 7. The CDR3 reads CATSKPRDRGLQPQHF. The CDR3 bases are TGTGCCACCAGCAAACCCCGGGACAGGGGGCTTCAGCCCCAGCATTTT.

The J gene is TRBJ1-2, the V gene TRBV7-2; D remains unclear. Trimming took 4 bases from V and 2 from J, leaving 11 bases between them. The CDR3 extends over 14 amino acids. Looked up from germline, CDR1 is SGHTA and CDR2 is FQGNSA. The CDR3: CASSSSDGNYGYTF. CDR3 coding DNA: TGTGCCAGCAGCTCCTCTGACGGAAACTATGGCTACACCTTC. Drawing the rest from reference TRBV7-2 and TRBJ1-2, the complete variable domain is GAGVSQSPSNKVTEKGKDVELRCDPISGHTALYWYRQSLGQGLEFLIYFQGNSAPDKSGLPSDRFSAERTGGSVSTLTIQRTQQEDSAVYLCASSSSDGNYGYTFGSGTRLTVV.

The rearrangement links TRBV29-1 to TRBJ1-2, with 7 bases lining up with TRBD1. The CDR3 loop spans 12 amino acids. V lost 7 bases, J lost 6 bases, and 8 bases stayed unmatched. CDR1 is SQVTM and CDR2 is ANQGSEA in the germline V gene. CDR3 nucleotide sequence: TGCAGCGCCCCGACAGGGTTGGATGGCTACACCTTC. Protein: CSAPTGLDGYTF.

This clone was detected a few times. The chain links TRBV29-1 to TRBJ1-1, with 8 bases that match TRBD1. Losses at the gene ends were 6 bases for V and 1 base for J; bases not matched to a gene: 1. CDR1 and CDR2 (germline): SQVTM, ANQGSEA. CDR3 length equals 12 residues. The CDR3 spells CSVGQGNTEAFF. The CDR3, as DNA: TGCAGCGTCGGACAGGGGAACACTGAAGCTTTCTTT.

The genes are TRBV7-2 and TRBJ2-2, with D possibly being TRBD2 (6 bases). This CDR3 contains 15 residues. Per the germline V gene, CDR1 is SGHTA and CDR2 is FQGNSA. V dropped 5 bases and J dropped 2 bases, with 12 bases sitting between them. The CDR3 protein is CASSLGTYNTGELFF. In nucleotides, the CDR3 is TGTGCCAGCAGCCTCGGGACTTATAACACCGGGGAGCTGTTTTTT.

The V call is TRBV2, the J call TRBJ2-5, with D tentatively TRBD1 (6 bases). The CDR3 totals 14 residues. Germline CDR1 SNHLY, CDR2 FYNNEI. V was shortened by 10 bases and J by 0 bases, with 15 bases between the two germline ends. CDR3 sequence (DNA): TGTGCCACCAGGGGTAGCAGATACCAAGAGACCCAGTACTTC. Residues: CATRGSRYQETQYF.

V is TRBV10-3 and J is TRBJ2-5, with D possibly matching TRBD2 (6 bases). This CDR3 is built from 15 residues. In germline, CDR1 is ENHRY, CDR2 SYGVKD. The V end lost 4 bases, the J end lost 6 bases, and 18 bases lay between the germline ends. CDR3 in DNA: TGTGCCATCAGTGCCCGGGACTTAGACGCAAAGACCCAGTACTTC. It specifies CAISARDLDAKTQYF.

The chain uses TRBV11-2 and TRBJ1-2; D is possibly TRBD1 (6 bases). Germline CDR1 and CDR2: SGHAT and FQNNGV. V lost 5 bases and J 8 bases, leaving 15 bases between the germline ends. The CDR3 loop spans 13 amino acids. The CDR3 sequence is CASSIDRIRGYTF. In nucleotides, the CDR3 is TGTGCCAGCAGCATCGACAGGATCCGGGGCTACACCTTC. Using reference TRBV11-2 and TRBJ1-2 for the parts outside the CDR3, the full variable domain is EAGVAQSPRYKIIEKRQSVAFWCNPISGHATLYWYQQILGQGPKLLIQFQNNGVVDDSQLPKDRFSAERLKGVDSTLKIQPAKLEDSAVYLCASSIDRIRGYTFGSGTRLTVV.

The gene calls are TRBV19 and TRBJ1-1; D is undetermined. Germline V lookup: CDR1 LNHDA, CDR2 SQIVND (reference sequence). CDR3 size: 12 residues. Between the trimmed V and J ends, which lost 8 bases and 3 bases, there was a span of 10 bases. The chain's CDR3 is CASEDGDTEAFF. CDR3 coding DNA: TGTGCCAGTGAGGACGGGGACACTGAAGCTTTCTTT.